A single sample gave rise to the 19 T cell receptor beta chains below, sequenced in a study of blood T cell repertoires in COVID-19. The protocol was immunoSEQ multiplex PCR, while the TCRdb copy is restricted to in-frame clones and leaves out a portion. The table has about 250,000 clones, approximately 85% seen once; the top ten hold approximately 0.8%. The sequencing input was peripheral blood. The origin of the receptors is a woman aged 30 to 39 with acute or convalescent COVID-19.

V is TRBV5-4 and J is TRBJ2-1; 8 nucleotides match TRBD1. J lost 4 bases, V lost 4 bases, and 13 bases had no gene match. The CDR3 consists of 17 residues. Germline CDR1 SGHNT, CDR2 YYREEE (reference sequence). CDR3 DNA sequence: TGTGCCAGCAGCAGGGGGCCCGGGACAGGAACATACAATGAGCAGTTCTTC. It specifies CASSRGPGTGTYNEQFF.

The rearrangement joins TRBV27 to TRBJ1-6, with unresolved D. The germline CDR1 and CDR2 sequences are MNHEY and SMNVEV (reference sequence). The CDR3 has 14 residues. The V end lost 7 bases, the J end lost 3 bases, and 10 bases lay between the germline ends. The CDR3 loop is CASTNDFYNSPLHF. The DNA for the CDR3 is TGTGCCAGCACCAACGACTTCTATAATTCACCCCTCCACTTT.

The chain recombines TRBV15 with TRBJ2-2, with 9 nucleotides matching TRBD2. From germline, CDR1 is LNHNV and CDR2 YYDKDF (reference sequence). The CDR3 contains 19 residues. The trim removed 0 bases at V and 0 bases at J, leaving 8 bases unmatched. The CDR3 bases are TGTGCCACCAGCAGAGATGTTAGACTAGCGGAGTCGAACACCGGGGAGCTGTTTTTT. Translated, it gives CATSRDVRLAESNTGELFF.

V is TRBV9 and J is TRBJ2-5, with 7 bases identical to TRBD2. Trimming took 1 base from V and 1 from J; bases not matched to a gene: 4. Germline CDR1 reads SGDLS; CDR2 reads YYNGEE. This CDR3 has 15 amino acids. This CDR3 is CASSVTGGSQETQYF. The CDR3 DNA reads TGTGCCAGCAGCGTAACTGGCGGGAGCCAAGAGACCCAGTACTTC.

J is TRBJ2-1 and V is TRBV3-1 (or the pseudogene TRBV3-2); D is possibly TRBD2 (6 bases). The V and J ends lost 0 bases and 7 bases respectively, with 16 bases between them. Per germline, CDR1 LGHDT and CDR2 YNNKEL (reference sequence). The CDR3 spans 16 residues. CDR3 nucleotides: TGTGCCAGCAGCCAAGATCGACGGAGGGGCCGGAATGAGCAGTTCTTC. Translated: CASSQDRRRGRNEQFF.

The genes are TRBV10-3 and TRBJ2-7; D call uncertain. The CDR3 runs to 16 residues. The V end lost 3 bases, the J end lost 0 bases, and 15 bases lay between the germline ends. The germline gives CDR1 ENHRY, CDR2 SYGVKD. In DNA form, the CDR3 reads TGTGCCATCAGTGACTTCTTATTGCGGAGCTCCTACGAGCAGTACTTC. This encodes CAISDFLLRSSYEQYF.

The V call is TRBV6-2 or TRBV6-3, the J call TRBJ2-7; 10 nucleotides line up with TRBD1. After removal of 4 bases from V and 3 bases from J, the junction contained 3 bases not matched to a gene. The CDR3 is 14 amino acids. Germline CDR1 and CDR2: MNHEY and SVGEGT. Here the CDR3 reads CASSSTGGYYEQYF. In DNA, the CDR3 is TGTGCCAGCAGTTCGACAGGGGGCTACTACGAGCAGTACTTC.

The rearrangement joins TRBV5-1 to TRBJ2-2; 7 bases match TRBD1. Germline V gene lookup returns CDR1 SGHRS and CDR2 YFSETQ. V shed 2 bases and J 4 bases; nucleotides not matched to a gene: 11. CDR3 length: 17 amino acids. CDR3 sequence (DNA): TGCGCCAGCAGCTTTCCTGGGACAGCACAGTTCACCGGGGAGCTGTTTTTT. This codes for CASSFPGTAQFTGELFF.

This clone has only one observation. V is TRBV27 and J is TRBJ1-3; D gene ambiguous. V was pared by 0 bases and J by 0 bases, with 6 bases between. Germline-derived CDR1 and CDR2 are MNHEY and SMNVEV (reference sequence). The CDR3 spans 15 residues. The CDR3 nucleotides read TGTGCCAGCAGTTTATCGGGGAGCTCTGGAAACACCATATATTTT. This encodes CASSLSGSSGNTIYF.

The sample holds one count of this clone. This chain joins TRBV7-2 and TRBJ1-4; perhaps TRBD1 as D (5 bases). The CDR3 loop spans 15 amino acids. Trimming pared 6 bases from V and 7 bases from J, leaving 18 bases between. Per the germline V gene, CDR1 is SGHTA and CDR2 is FQGNSA. This CDR3 is CASRSPGGVREKLFF. In DNA, the CDR3 is TGTGCCAGCAGATCACCCGGGGGGGTACGTGAAAAACTGTTTTTT.

This clone was observed a single time. The CDR3 is CASSPKGTGINEQYF. Here the CDR3 DNA reads TGTGCCAGCTCACCCAAGGGGACAGGGATCAACGAGCAGTACTTC. The chain has TRBV18 and TRBJ2-7; TRBD1 matches 9 bases. With V trimmed by 3 bases and J by 5 bases, 8 bases remained unmatched. The V gene's germline CDR1 is KGHSH and CDR2 LQKENI. The CDR3 has 15 amino acids.

A single count supports this clone. The rearrangement links TRBV7-8 to TRBJ1-5; D is undetermined. Between the trimmed V and J ends, which lost 5 bases and 3 bases, there was a span of 17 bases. The CDR3 sequence is 16 residues long. Germline assignment: CDR1 SGHVS and CDR2 FQNEAQ. This chain's CDR3 is CASSPLSHGSNQPQHF. The CDR3 DNA sequence: TGTGCCAGCAGCCCCCTCTCCCACGGGTCCAATCAGCCCCAGCATTTT.

V gene TRBV3-1 (or the pseudogene TRBV3-2) combines with J gene TRBJ2-7; TRBD2 matches at 11 bases. Losses at the gene ends were 4 bases for V and 0 bases for J; bases not matched to a gene: 2. Germline V gene data show CDR1 as LGHDT and CDR2 as YNNKEL (reference sequence). This CDR3 is 15 amino acids long. This CDR3 reads CASSPGLADSYEQYF. CDR3 DNA sequence: TGTGCCAGCAGCCCGGGACTAGCGGACTCCTACGAGCAGTACTTC.

V is TRBV20-1 and J is TRBJ2-1; unclear D gene. Trimming left V 4 bases short and J 3 bases short, with 4 bases between. CDR1 and CDR2 (germline): DFQATT, SNEGSKA (reference sequence). The CDR3 is 11 residues long. DNA of the CDR3: TGCAGTGCTACAAACTACAATGAGCAGTTCTTC. It specifies CSATNYNEQFF.

The rearrangement uses TRBV12-5 and TRBJ2-5, with 9 bases aligning to TRBD2. Looked up from germline, CDR1 is LGHNT and CDR2 is FRNRAP. There are 17 residues in the CDR3. The ends lost 7 bases at V and 6 bases at J; junction bases unmatched: 18. The CDR3 sequence: CASVIAGSSGSGQTQYF. CDR3 coding DNA: TGTGCTAGTGTCATCGCAGGGAGTAGCGGGAGTGGGCAGACCCAGTACTTC.

V is TRBV10-3 and J is TRBJ2-3; D possibly corresponds to TRBD2 (6 bases). V was clipped by 6 bases and J by 0 bases, with 13 bases between them. The CDR3 extends over 15 amino acids. Germline CDR1 reads ENHRY; CDR2 reads SYGVKD. In DNA, the CDR3 is TGTGCCATCAGCGATAGCGGCCGTAGCACAGATACGCAGTATTTT. It is translated as CAISDSGRSTDTQYF.

This chain joins TRBV11-2 and TRBJ1-4; tentative D call: TRBD1 (5 bases). The length of the CDR3 is 15 residues. In germline, CDR1 is SGHAT, CDR2 FQNNGV. Trimming took 0 bases from V and 7 from J, leaving 12 bases between them. CDR3 sequence (DNA): TGTGCCAGCAGCTTAGATCGGCAGGGTTTTGAAAAACTGTTTTTT. Protein: CASSLDRQGFEKLFF.

The V gene is TRBV25-1, the J gene TRBJ1-6, with TRBD1 as a possible D gene (5 bases). The CDR3 consists of 15 residues. V dropped 4 bases and J dropped 1 base, with 8 bases sitting between them. Germline CDR1 is MGHDK and CDR2 is SYGVNS. CDR3 residues: CASSAQGSYNSPLHF. CDR3 DNA sequence: TGTGCCAGCAGTGCCCAGGGATCCTATAATTCACCCCTCCACTTT.

The rearrangement joins TRBV12-3 or TRBV12-4 to TRBJ1-5, with no clear D. The CDR3 is made up of 13 amino acids. V lost 7 bases to trimming and J lost 4 bases, with 11 bases between them. The CDR3 loop is CASTDRGNQPQHF. In DNA form, the CDR3 reads TGTGCCAGCACCGATCGGGGTAATCAGCCCCAGCATTTT.